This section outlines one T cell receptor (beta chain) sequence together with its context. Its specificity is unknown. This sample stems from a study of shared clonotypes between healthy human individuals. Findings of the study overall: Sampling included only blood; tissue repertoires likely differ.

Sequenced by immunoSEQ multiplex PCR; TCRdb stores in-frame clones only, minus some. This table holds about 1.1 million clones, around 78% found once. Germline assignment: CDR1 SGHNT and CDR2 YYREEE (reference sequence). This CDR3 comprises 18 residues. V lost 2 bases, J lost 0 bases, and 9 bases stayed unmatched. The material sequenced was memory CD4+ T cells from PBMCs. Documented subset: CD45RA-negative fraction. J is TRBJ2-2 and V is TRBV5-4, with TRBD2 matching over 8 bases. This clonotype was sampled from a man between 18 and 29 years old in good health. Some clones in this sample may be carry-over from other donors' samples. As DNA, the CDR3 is TGTGCCAGCAGCTTCGGCGGGAGGATTTTCGCGAACACCGGGGAGCTGTTTTTT. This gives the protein CASSFGGRIFANTGELFF.